This T cell receptor (beta chain) is from a study of identical twins. TCRdb recomputed calls from the 5' RACE reads with MiXCR, one row per CDR3 protein. In the table there are roughly 500,000 distinct CDR3 sequences, roughly a fifth of which are singletons. This clonotype came up a few times. What it binds is not known. This CDR3 comprises 11 residues. V was shortened by 5 bases and J by 9 bases, with 12 bases between the two germline ends. Germline V gene data show CDR1 as SGHRS and CDR2 as YFSETQ. Study-wide points: In beta out-of-frame sequences, the excess sharing between twins was weaker. Cord blood's abundant beta clonotypes had fewer insertions, unlike memory repertoires.

Separately, the same data were catalogued under a study of T cells expressing NK-cell markers.

Sequences were obtained from CD4+ T cells sorted from blood. This chain uses TRBV5-1 with TRBJ2-7, with D uncertain. The receptor's source is a young woman in good health. CDR3 sequence: CASRSEAGQYF. In nucleotides, the CDR3 is TGCGCCAGCAGATCGGAAGCCGGGCAGTACTTC.